The entry that follows covers one TCR beta chain sequence. Its antigen is as yet unknown. Clones were sequenced by immunoSEQ multiplex PCR, and TCRdb holds only the in-frame ones, with some missing. The sample records some 110,000 clones, approximately 90% being singletons. This record comes from a study of CD4+ T cells in melanoma. Study observations and caveats: In melanoma, neoantigen-specific CD4+ T cells reportedly differed in differentiation state. A reported correlation linked neoantigen-specific CD4+ T cells to CD8+, macrophage and B cell function.

The CDR3 loop spans 16 amino acids. Per germline, CDR1 SGHTA and CDR2 FQGNSA. V was clipped by 1 base and J by 2 bases; unmatched bases: 6. The sequencing input was peripheral blood. The J gene is TRBJ2-7, the V gene TRBV7-2, with TRBD2 matching over 9 bases. The clonotype originates from a human donor with melanoma. CDR3 in amino acids: CASSLGPSGETYEQYF. For the CDR3, the DNA is TGTGCCAGCAGCTTAGGGCCTAGCGGGGAGACCTACGAGCAGTACTTC.